The 6 T cell receptor beta chains below were found in one sample sequenced in a study of blood T cells in healthy people across ages. With a J-beta primer mix and a sample-barcoded 5' primer, a second PCR ran roughly 6 to 11 cycles. A single record per CDR3 protein comes from TCRdb applying MiXCR to the 5' RACE reads. The sample records 800,000 to 950,000 distinct CDR3 sequences, about 44% being singletons. The sequencing input was blood. These receptors were obtained from a man aged 25-40 years in good health.

This chain connects TRBV20-1 to TRBJ2-5, with D hard to call. Germline assignment: CDR1 DFQATT and CDR2 SNEGSKA (reference sequence). V gave up 5 bases and J gave up 11 bases, with 21 bases separating them. The CDR3 runs 13 residues. The CDR3 DNA reads TGCAGTGCTCCCGGTGGGCGCACCTACGGGCAGTACTTC. It yields the protein CSAPGGRTYGQYF.

There are a few counts of this clonotype. This rearrangement joins TRBV10-3 to TRBJ1-1; tentative D call: TRBD1 (5 bases). Germline assignment: CDR1 ENHRY and CDR2 SYGVKD. The V end was cut by 2 bases, the J end by 5 bases, with 12 bases between. This CDR3 has 14 amino acids. The CDR3 reads CAISERGEWTEAFF. The CDR3 DNA follows: TGTGCCATCAGTGAGCGGGGGGAATGGACTGAAGCTTTCTTT.

The chain couples TRBV12-3 or TRBV12-4 to TRBJ1-2; maybe TRBD1 (5 bases). CDR3 size: 12 residues. V gave up 9 bases and J gave up 4 bases, with 12 bases separating them. The CDR3 DNA reads as TGTGCCAGTGGGGGTGGCGCCTATGGCTACACCTTC. Amino acids: CASGGGAYGYTF.

This clonotype showed up many times. The chain combines TRBV4-2 with TRBJ2-3; the match to TRBD2 covers 11 bases. J lost 3 bases, V lost 2 bases, and 7 bases had no gene match. The V gene's germline CDR1 is LGHNA and CDR2 YNFKEQ. This CDR3 spans 17 amino acids. This CDR3 reads CASSQTPSGGRTDTQYF. The CDR3 bases are TGTGCCAGCAGCCAAACACCTAGCGGGGGGCGGACAGATACGCAGTATTTT.

V is TRBV9 and J is TRBJ2-5; D is perhaps TRBD2 (6 bases). The CDR3 consists of 15 residues. Looked up from germline, CDR1 is SGDLS and CDR2 is YYNGEE. Trimming removed 0 bases at V and 5 bases at J, with 14 bases between. CDR3 DNA: TGTGCCAGCAGCGTAGAAGGCACCGCGGGGGAGACCCAGTACTTC. Amino acid sequence: CASSVEGTAGETQYF.

The chain links TRBV15 to TRBJ2-1; TRBD1 aligns across 10 bases. Germline V gene sequence: CDR1 LNHNV, CDR2 YYDKDF (reference sequence). V lost 0 bases to trimming and J lost 10 bases; unmatched junction nucleotides: 6. This CDR3 is 15 amino acids long. This chain's CDR3 is CATSREGTGAGEQFF. Written as DNA, the CDR3 is TGTGCCACCAGCAGAGAGGGGACAGGGGCTGGGGAGCAGTTCTTC.